The entry below describes one TCR beta chain. Its antigen is still unknown. Libraries were prepared by immunoSEQ multiplex PCR; TCRdb keeps only in-frame clonotypes and omits some of them. The sample has 100,000 to 150,000 clones; approximately 90% are singletons. The entry originates in a study of T cell responses to AZD1222 COVID-19 vaccine. Study-wide results and limits: Nearly half of unique spike-specific TCRs reportedly avoided B.1.351 and B.1.1.7 mutated regions. Most donors were white British, females outnumbered males, and clonal diversity was possibly underestimated.

CDR3 length equals 15 residues. Germline CDR1 is LNHDA and CDR2 is SQIVND (reference sequence). Trimming cost V 7 bases and J 0 bases; bases outside gene matches: 8. The source was peripheral blood, collected 28 days after the second AZD1222 dose. The chain combines TRBV19 with TRBJ2-7; 8 bases map to TRBD1. The sequence derives from an adult who received the AZD1222 COVID-19 vaccine. The CDR3, as DNA: TGTGCCAGTACCCCGGACAGGGCCCGCTCCTACGAGCAGTACTTC. Translation: CASTPDRARSYEQYF.